This T cell receptor (beta chain) was identified during a study of cytomegalovirus exposure and HLA in healthy donors. Study-level background: Caucasian-associated ancestry cluster membership applied to 75% to 85% of several hundred genotyped donors.

A note on this clone: Its antigen is as yet unknown.

Per the germline V gene, CDR1 is SGDLS and CDR2 is YYNGEE. Trimming removed 0 bases from V and 5 bases from J, with 12 bases in between. The CDR3 contains 15 residues. Study-wide results and caveats: Cytomegalovirus association was assigned to more than 150 TCR beta chains. Rarity characterized most TCR sequences, yet some public TCRs appeared in many donors. A later analysis associated 16,951 TCR beta sequences with HLA alleles at a 0.05 false discovery rate.

Both 60 Vbeta primers and 13 Jbeta primers went into the PCR. Only in-frame clones appear in the TCRdb table, and some are missing; sequencing was by immunoSEQ multiplex PCR. The table records about 85,000 clones, around 80% of them present only once. The sample consisted of PBMCs. This receptor was obtained from a woman in her forties or fifties in good health and CMV-seropositive. The chain joins TRBV9 to TRBJ1-5, with D possibly TRBD1 on 5 matching bases. CDR3 DNA sequence: TGTGCCAGCAGCGTAGGCGGCAGGGCCGATCAGCCCCAGCATTTT. Protein: CASSVGGRADQPQHF.